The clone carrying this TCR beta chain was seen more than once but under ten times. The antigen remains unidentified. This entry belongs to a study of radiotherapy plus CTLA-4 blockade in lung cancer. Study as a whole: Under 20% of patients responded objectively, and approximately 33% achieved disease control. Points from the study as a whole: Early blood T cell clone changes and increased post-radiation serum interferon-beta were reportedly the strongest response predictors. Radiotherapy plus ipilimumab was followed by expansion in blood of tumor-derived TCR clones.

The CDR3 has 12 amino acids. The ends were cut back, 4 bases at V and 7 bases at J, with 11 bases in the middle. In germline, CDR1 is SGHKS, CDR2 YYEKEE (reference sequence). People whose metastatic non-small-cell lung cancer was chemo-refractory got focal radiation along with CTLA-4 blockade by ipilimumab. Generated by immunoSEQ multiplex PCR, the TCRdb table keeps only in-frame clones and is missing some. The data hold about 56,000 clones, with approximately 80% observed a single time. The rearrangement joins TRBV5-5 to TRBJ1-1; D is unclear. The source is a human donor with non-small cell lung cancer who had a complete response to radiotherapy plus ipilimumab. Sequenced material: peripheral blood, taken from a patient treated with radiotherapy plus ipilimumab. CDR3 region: CASSQSQIEAFF. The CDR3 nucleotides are TGTGCCAGCAGCCAGTCGCAGATTGAAGCTTTCTTT.